This T cell receptor beta chain was sequenced for a study of blood T cell repertoires in COVID-19. Looking at the study overall: Sample material is recorded as cDNA or gDNA derived from T cells, B-cell-depleted T cells, or PBMCs.

As processed by the authors: Estimated nucleated cell counts came from reference gene primer amplification. TCRdb's copy holds only in-frame clones and misses some; the assay was immunoSEQ multiplex PCR. V, J and clone size reflect that table, while D and trimming were determined from the DNA. The sample has roughly 140,000 clones, 80% seen once. The CDR3 covers 16 residues. J lost 3 bases, V lost 0 bases, and 5 bases had no gene match. The germline CDR1 and CDR2 sequences are MNHEY and SVGEGT. The rearrangement joins TRBV6-2 or TRBV6-3 to TRBJ2-1; the match to TRBD1 covers 7 bases. Sequenced material: peripheral blood. This clonotype originated in a woman aged 45-65 years with acute or convalescent COVID-19. CDR3 protein: CASSYSGQGDYNEQFF. CDR3 bases: TGTGCCAGCAGTTACTCGGGTCAGGGGGACTACAATGAGCAGTTCTTC.